The T cell receptor beta chain under discussion was sequenced for a study of blood T cell repertoires in COVID-19. The CDR3 is made up of 14 amino acids. Germline CDR1 and CDR2: SGHDT and YYEEEE. J lost 3 bases, V lost 2 bases, and 2 bases had no gene match. Per the authors' pipeline: Amplification with reference gene primers provided the estimates of nucleated cell counts. The table came from immunoSEQ multiplex PCR; TCRdb's copy has only in-frame clones and leaves some out. V, J and clone size were drawn from that table, and D and trimming were deduced from the DNA. The sample yields around 120,000 clones, 85% to 90% seen once. Seattle researchers signed up patients amid active infection and tracked them longitudinally.

The specimen sequenced was peripheral blood. This receptor was taken from a woman aged 55-69 years with COVID-19, enrolled during active disease. The chain links TRBV5-6 to TRBJ1-1, with 9 bases lining up with TRBD1. Written as DNA, the CDR3 is TGTGCCAGCAGCTTCTGGGACAGGGACACTGAAGCTTTCTTT. It is translated as CASSFWDRDTEAFF.